These T cell receptor beta chains were read from a single sample in a study of blood T cells in healthy people across ages. Via MiXCR, TCRdb re-called the 5' RACE reads, giving one row per CDR3 protein. The table shows about 1,500,000 distinct CDR3 sequences, with 42% occurring only once. The specimen sequenced was blood. These receptors were obtained from a woman between 18 and 29 years old in good health. CDR3s include the opening cysteine and the closing phenylalanine or tryptophan. D genes are given only for firm matches. Only part of the rows carry a size: once, few, many, or a class if the clone is expanded.

CDR3aa: CASSIRDKGLAGEDEQFF; CDR3nt: TGTGCCAGTAGTATTCGGGACAAAGGGCTAGCGGGAGAGGATGAGCAGTTCTTC; j_gene: TRBJ2-1; abundance: NA; d_gene: TRBD2; v_gene: TRBV19; len: 18
CDR3aa: CASSPGRGRDYGYTF; CDR3nt: TGTGCCAGCTCGCCCGGTCGCGGGCGCGACTATGGCTACACCTTC; j_gene: TRBJ1-2; abundance: NA; d_gene: NA; v_gene: TRBV18; len: 15
CDR3aa: CASSFSGRQGFF; CDR3nt: TGTGCCAGCAGCTTTTCGGGGCGTCAGGGGTTCTTC; j_gene: TRBJ2-1; abundance: NA; d_gene: NA; v_gene: TRBV7-8; len: 12
CDR3aa: CSATDLSSGYEQYF; CDR3nt: TGCAGTGCTACGGACCTTTCTAGCGGTTACGAGCAGTACTTC; j_gene: TRBJ2-7; abundance: NA; d_gene: TRBD2; v_gene: TRBV20-1; len: 14
CDR3aa: CSVEVIPGASAKNIQYF; CDR3nt: TGCAGCGTTGAAGTAATTCCGGGAGCCTCAGCCAAAAACATTCAGTACTTC; j_gene: TRBJ2-4; abundance: few; d_gene: NA; v_gene: TRBV29-1; len: 17
CDR3aa: CASSGRRETQYF; CDR3nt: TGTGCCAGCTCCGGGCGTCGGGAGACCCAGTACTTC; j_gene: TRBJ2-5; abundance: NA; d_gene: NA; v_gene: TRBV6-1; len: 12
CDR3aa: CASSLSGPKALQYF; CDR3nt: TGTGCCAGCAGTTTGAGTGGGCCCAAAGCCCTTCAGTACTTC; j_gene: TRBJ2-4; abundance: NA; d_gene: NA; v_gene: TRBV12-3/TRBV12-4; len: 14
CDR3aa: CASRPTTDSNQPQHF; CDR3nt: TGTGCCAGCAGACCTACGACAGATAGCAATCAGCCCCAGCATTTT; j_gene: TRBJ1-5; abundance: NA; d_gene: NA; v_gene: TRBV2; len: 15
CDR3aa: CASSPDSPPSGYTF; CDR3nt: TGCGCCAGCAGCCCTGACAGTCCTCCGTCTGGCTACACCTTC; j_gene: TRBJ1-2; abundance: few; d_gene: NA; v_gene: TRBV5-1; len: 14
CDR3aa: CASTSGGGAYNEQYF; CDR3nt: TGCGCCAGCACTAGCGGAGGGGGAGCCTACAATGAGCAGTACTTC; j_gene: TRBJ2-7; abundance: NA; d_gene: NA; v_gene: TRBV5-1; len: 15
CDR3aa: CASSPRRLAGETQYF; CDR3nt: TGTGCCAGCAGCCCCAGGCGGCTAGCGGGAGAGACCCAGTACTTC; j_gene: TRBJ2-5; abundance: NA; d_gene: NA; v_gene: TRBV21-1; len: 15
CDR3aa: CASSEVQGNTEAFF; CDR3nt: TGTGCCAGCAGTGAAGTTCAGGGGAACACTGAAGCTTTCTTT; j_gene: TRBJ1-1; abundance: NA; d_gene: NA; v_gene: TRBV6-1; len: 14
CDR3aa: CSAQDADSYEQYF; CDR3nt: TGCAGTGCCCAGGACGCAGACTCCTACGAGCAGTACTTC; j_gene: TRBJ2-7; abundance: NA; d_gene: NA; v_gene: TRBV20-1; len: 13
CDR3aa: CAWTKLSGVKAYTF; CDR3nt: TGTGCCTGGACCAAACTCTCCGGGGTGAAGGCCTACACCTTC; j_gene: TRBJ1-2; abundance: NA; d_gene: NA; v_gene: TRBV30; len: 14
CDR3aa: CASSQYYEQYF; CDR3nt: TGTGCCAGCAGCCAGTACTACGAGCAGTACTTC; j_gene: TRBJ2-7; abundance: many; d_gene: NA; v_gene: TRBV3-1; len: 11
CDR3aa: CASSRTGGISYNSPLHF; CDR3nt: TGTGCCAGCAGCCGAACAGGGGGAATCTCCTATAATTCACCCCTCCACTTT; j_gene: TRBJ1-6; abundance: NA; d_gene: TRBD1; v_gene: TRBV28; len: 17
CDR3aa: CSVAPQSGRSEQYF; CDR3nt: TGCAGCGTTGCCCCCCAGAGCGGGAGGTCCGAGCAGTACTTC; j_gene: TRBJ2-7; abundance: NA; d_gene: TRBD2; v_gene: TRBV29-1; len: 14
CDR3aa: CSAPPTSGRADTQYF; CDR3nt: TGCAGTGCCCCACCGACTAGCGGGAGGGCAGATACGCAGTATTTT; j_gene: TRBJ2-3; abundance: NA; d_gene: TRBD2; v_gene: TRBV20-1; len: 15
CDR3aa: CASSKIGGNEQFF; CDR3nt: TGTGCCAGCAGCAAAATAGGGGGGAATGAGCAGTTCTTC; j_gene: TRBJ2-1; abundance: few; d_gene: NA; v_gene: TRBV6-5; len: 13
CDR3aa: CASSLEPAGDLEQYF; CDR3nt: TGTGCCAGCAGCTTAGAGCCAGCGGGAGACCTCGAGCAGTACTTC; j_gene: TRBJ2-7; abundance: NA; d_gene: TRBD2; v_gene: TRBV7-9; len: 15
CDR3aa: CASSEGQQGAGYTF; CDR3nt: TGTGCCAGCAGTGAAGGCCAGCAGGGTGCTGGCTACACCTTC; j_gene: TRBJ1-2; abundance: NA; d_gene: NA; v_gene: TRBV6-1; len: 14
CDR3aa: CASSLGRDGYEQYF; CDR3nt: TGTGCCAGCAGTTTGGGCAGGGACGGCTACGAGCAGTACTTC; j_gene: TRBJ2-7; abundance: few; d_gene: NA; v_gene: TRBV12-3/TRBV12-4; len: 14
CDR3aa: CASSLAPGAKNIQYF; CDR3nt: TGTGCCAGCAGTTTAGCGCCCGGAGCCAAAAACATTCAGTACTTC; j_gene: TRBJ2-4; abundance: NA; d_gene: NA; v_gene: TRBV12-3/TRBV12-4; len: 15
CDR3aa: CASSVRVAQPQHF; CDR3nt: TGTGCCAGCAGCGTCCGAGTGGCTCAGCCCCAGCATTTT; j_gene: TRBJ1-5; abundance: few; d_gene: NA; v_gene: TRBV7-2; len: 13
CDR3aa: CASSFRLAVGTETQYF; CDR3nt: TGTGCCAGCAGCTTTAGACTAGCGGTGGGAACGGAGACCCAGTACTTC; j_gene: TRBJ2-5; abundance: NA; d_gene: TRBD2; v_gene: TRBV5-6; len: 16
CDR3aa: CSVSRGTVNTEAFF; CDR3nt: TGCAGCGTCTCGCGAGGGACTGTGAACACTGAAGCTTTCTTT; j_gene: TRBJ1-1; abundance: few; d_gene: NA; v_gene: TRBV29-1; len: 14
CDR3aa: CASEAGGQNERFF; CDR3nt: TGTGCCAGCGAGGCGGGGGGCCAAAATGAGCGGTTCTTC; j_gene: TRBJ2-1; abundance: NA; d_gene: TRBD2; v_gene: TRBV9; len: 13
CDR3aa: CSAQGGVYTEAFF; CDR3nt: TGCAGTGCTCAAGGGGGTGTATACACTGAAGCTTTCTTT; j_gene: TRBJ1-1; abundance: NA; d_gene: NA; v_gene: TRBV20-1; len: 13
CDR3aa: CASPSADRTDTQYF; CDR3nt: TGTGCCAGCCCCTCGGCAGACAGGACAGATACGCAGTATTTT; j_gene: TRBJ2-3; abundance: NA; d_gene: NA; v_gene: TRBV2; len: 14
CDR3aa: CASSPQDYEQYF; CDR3nt: TGTGCCAGCTCACCACAGGACTACGAGCAGTACTTC; j_gene: TRBJ2-7; abundance: NA; d_gene: NA; v_gene: TRBV18; len: 12
CDR3aa: CASSYFSRGPNYGYTF; CDR3nt: TGTGCCAGCAGTTACTTTAGTCGGGGTCCTAACTATGGCTACACCTTC; j_gene: TRBJ1-2; abundance: NA; d_gene: NA; v_gene: TRBV6-5; len: 16
CDR3aa: CAWSVSGGFADTQYF; CDR3nt: TGTGCCTGGAGTGTATCAGGGGGGTTTGCAGATACGCAGTATTTT; j_gene: TRBJ2-3; abundance: NA; d_gene: NA; v_gene: TRBV30; len: 15
CDR3aa: CASSFISTYEQYF; CDR3nt: TGTGCCAGCAGTTTTATCTCGACCTACGAGCAGTACTTC; j_gene: TRBJ2-7; abundance: NA; d_gene: NA; v_gene: TRBV28; len: 13
CDR3aa: CSAISSSGPTDTQYF; CDR3nt: TGCAGTGCCATTTCTTCTAGCGGACCCACAGATACGCAGTATTTT; j_gene: TRBJ2-3; abundance: NA; d_gene: TRBD2; v_gene: TRBV20-1; len: 15
CDR3aa: CASSATGSGNQPQHF; CDR3nt: TGTGCCAGCAGTGCGACAGGGAGTGGAAATCAGCCCCAGCATTTT; j_gene: TRBJ1-5; abundance: NA; d_gene: TRBD1; v_gene: TRBV12-3/TRBV12-4; len: 15